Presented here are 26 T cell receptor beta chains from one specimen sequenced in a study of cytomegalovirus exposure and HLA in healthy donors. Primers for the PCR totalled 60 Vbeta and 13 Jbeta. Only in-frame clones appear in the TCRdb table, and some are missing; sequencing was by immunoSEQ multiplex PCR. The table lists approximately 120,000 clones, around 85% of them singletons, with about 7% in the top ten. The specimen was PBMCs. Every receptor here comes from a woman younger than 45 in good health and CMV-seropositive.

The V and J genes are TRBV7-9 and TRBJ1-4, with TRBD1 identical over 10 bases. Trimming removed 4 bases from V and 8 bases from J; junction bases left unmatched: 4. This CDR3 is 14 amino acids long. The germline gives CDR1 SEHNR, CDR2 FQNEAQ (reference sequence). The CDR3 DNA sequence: TGTGCCAGCAGCTCCGGGACAGGGGACGAAAAACTGTTTTTT. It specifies CASSSGTGDEKLFF.

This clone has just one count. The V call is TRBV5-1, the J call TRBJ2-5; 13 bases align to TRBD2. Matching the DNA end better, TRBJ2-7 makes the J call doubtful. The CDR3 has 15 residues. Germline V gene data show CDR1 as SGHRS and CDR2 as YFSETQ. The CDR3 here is CASAILAGGLYEQYF. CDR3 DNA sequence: TGCGCCAGCGCGATACTAGCGGGAGGGCTCTACGAGCAGTACTTC.

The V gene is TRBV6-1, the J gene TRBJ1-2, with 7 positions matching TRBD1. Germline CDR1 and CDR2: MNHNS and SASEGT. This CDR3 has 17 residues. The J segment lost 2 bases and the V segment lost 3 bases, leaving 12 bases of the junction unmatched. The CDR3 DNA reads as TGTGCCAGCAGTGAGTTCCCTCCGGGACAGCGGAACTATGGCTACACCTTC. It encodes CASSEFPPGQRNYGYTF.

The chain's CDR3 is CASSQTPLAGSRNTQYF. The DNA for the CDR3 is TGCGCCAGCAGCCAAACCCCTCTAGCGGGGTCCAGGAATACGCAGTATTTT. The V and J genes are TRBV4-1 and TRBJ2-3, with TRBD2 matching 9 bases. CDR1 is MGHRA, CDR2 YSYEKL, per germline. The CDR3 runs 17 residues. The ends lost 2 bases at V and 7 bases at J; junction bases unmatched: 13.

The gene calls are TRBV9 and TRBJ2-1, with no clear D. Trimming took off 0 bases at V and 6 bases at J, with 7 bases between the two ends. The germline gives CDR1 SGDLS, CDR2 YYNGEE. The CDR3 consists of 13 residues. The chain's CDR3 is CASSVAVFNEQFF. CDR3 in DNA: TGTGCCAGCAGCGTAGCCGTCTTCAATGAGCAGTTCTTC.

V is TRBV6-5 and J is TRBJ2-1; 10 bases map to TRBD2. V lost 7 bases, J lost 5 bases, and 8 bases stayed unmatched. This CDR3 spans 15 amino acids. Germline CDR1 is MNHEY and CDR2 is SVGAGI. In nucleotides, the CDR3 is TGTGCCAGCACCCTTAGCGGGGGGCTCAACAATGAGCAGTTCTTC. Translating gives CASTLSGGLNNEQFF.

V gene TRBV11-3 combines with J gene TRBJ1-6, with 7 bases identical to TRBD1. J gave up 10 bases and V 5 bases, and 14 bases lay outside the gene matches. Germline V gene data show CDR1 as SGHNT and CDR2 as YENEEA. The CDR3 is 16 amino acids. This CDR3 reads CASSLLRQGARSPLHF. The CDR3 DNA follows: TGTGCCAGCAGCCTCCTTCGACAGGGCGCGCGGTCACCCCTCCACTTT.

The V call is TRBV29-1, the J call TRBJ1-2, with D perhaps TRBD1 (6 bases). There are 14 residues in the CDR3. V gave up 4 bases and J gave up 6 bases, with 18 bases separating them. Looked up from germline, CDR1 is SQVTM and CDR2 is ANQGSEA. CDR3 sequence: CSVGMTGPMDGYTF. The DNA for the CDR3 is TGCAGCGTTGGGATGACAGGCCCGATGGATGGCTACACCTTC.

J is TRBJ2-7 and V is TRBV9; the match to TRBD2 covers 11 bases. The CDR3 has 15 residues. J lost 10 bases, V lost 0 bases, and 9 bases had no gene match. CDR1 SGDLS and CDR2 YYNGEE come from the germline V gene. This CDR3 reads CASSVGTSGSLPQYF. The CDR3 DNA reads TGTGCCAGCAGCGTAGGTACTAGCGGGAGTTTACCTCAGTACTTC.

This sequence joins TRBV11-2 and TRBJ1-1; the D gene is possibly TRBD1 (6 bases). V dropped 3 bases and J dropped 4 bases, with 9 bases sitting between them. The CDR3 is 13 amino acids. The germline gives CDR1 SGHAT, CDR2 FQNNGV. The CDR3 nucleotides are TGTGCCAGCAGCTTGTTGACAGGCACTGAAGCTTTCTTT. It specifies CASSLLTGTEAFF.

This chain's CDR3 is CASSLARAGPISTNEKLFF. For the CDR3, the DNA is TGTGCCAGCAGCTTGGCCAGGGCTGGCCCAATATCAACTAATGAAAAACTGTTTTTT. The rearrangement joins TRBV5-6 to TRBJ1-4; D is perhaps TRBD1 (5 bases). V lost 0 bases, J lost 0 bases, and 18 bases lay in between. Germline V lookup: CDR1 SGHDT, CDR2 YYEEEE. This CDR3 comprises 19 residues.

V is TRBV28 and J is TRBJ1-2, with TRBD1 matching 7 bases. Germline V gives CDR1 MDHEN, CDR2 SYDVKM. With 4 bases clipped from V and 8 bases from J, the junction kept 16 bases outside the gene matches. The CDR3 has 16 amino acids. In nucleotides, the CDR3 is TGTGCCAGCAGTTCTACCTCGACAGGGAGGTTATTGGGCTACACCTTC. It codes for CASSSTSTGRLLGYTF.

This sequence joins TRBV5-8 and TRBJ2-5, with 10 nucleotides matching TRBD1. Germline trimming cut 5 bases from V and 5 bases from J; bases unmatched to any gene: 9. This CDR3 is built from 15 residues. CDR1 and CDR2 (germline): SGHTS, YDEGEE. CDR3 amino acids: CASRTEGQGWETQYF. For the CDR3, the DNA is TGTGCCAGCAGGACAGAGGGACAGGGGTGGGAGACCCAGTACTTC. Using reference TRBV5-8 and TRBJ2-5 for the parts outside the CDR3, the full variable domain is EAGVTQSPTHLIKTRGQQATLRCSPISGHTSVYWYQQALGLGLQFLLWYDEGEERNRGNFPPRFSGRQFPNYSSELNVNALELEDSALYLCASRTEGQGWETQYFGPGTRLLVL.

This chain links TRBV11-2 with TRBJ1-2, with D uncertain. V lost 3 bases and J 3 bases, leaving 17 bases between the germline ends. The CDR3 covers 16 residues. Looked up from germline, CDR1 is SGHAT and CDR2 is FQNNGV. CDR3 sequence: CASSFFGRILDYGYTF. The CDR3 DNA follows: TGTGCCAGCAGCTTTTTCGGGAGGATTTTGGACTATGGCTACACCTTC.

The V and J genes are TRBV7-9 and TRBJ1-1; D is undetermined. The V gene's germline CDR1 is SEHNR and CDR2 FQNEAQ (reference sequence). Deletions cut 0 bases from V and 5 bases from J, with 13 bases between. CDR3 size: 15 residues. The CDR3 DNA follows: TGTGCCAGCAGCTTAGCGGGAGGAGGCAGGACTGAAGCTTTCTTT. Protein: CASSLAGGGRTEAFF.

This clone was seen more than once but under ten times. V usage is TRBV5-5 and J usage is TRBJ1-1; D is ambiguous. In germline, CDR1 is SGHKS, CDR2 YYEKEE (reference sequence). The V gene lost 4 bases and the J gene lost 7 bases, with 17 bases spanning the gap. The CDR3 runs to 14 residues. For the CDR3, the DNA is TGTGCCAGCAGCCCCGAGTGGACCGGGAGTGAAGCTTTCTTT. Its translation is CASSPEWTGSEAFF.

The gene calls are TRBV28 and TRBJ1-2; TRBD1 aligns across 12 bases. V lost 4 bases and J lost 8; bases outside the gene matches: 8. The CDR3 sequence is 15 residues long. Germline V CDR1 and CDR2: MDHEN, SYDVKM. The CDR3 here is CASSSGRGQGAGYTF. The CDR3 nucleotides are TGTGCCAGCAGTTCGGGGAGGGGACAGGGGGCCGGCTACACCTTC.

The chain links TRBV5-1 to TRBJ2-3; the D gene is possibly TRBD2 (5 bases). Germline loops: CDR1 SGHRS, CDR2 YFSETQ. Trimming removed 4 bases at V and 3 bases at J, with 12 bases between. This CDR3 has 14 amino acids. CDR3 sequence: CASSLAGLTDTQYF. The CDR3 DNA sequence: TGCGCCAGCAGCCTCGCGGGTCTTACAGATACGCAGTATTTT. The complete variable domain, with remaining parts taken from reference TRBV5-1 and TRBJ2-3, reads KAGVTQTPRYLIKTRGQQVTLSCSPISGHRSVSWYQQTPGQGLQFLFEYFSETQRNKGNFPGRFSGRQFSNSRSEMNVSTLELGDSALYLCASSLAGLTDTQYFGPGTRLTVL.

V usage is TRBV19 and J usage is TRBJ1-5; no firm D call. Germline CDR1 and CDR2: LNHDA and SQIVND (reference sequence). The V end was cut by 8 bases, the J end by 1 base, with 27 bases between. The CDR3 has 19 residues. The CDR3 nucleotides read TGTGCCAGTTCCTTCGTTTGGAGCGGGTCCGGGTTAAGCAATCAGCCCCAGCATTTT. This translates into CASSFVWSGSGLSNQPQHF.

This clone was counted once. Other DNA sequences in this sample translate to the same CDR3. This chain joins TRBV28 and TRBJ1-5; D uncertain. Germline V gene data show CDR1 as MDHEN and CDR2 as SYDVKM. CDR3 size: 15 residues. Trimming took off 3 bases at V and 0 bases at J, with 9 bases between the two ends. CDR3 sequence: CASSLPSYSNQPQHF. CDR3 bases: TGTGCCAGCAGTTTGCCATCCTATAGCAATCAGCCCCAGCATTTT. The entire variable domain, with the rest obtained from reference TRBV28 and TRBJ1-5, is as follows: DVKVTQSSRYLVKRTGEKVFLECVQDMDHENMFWYRQDPGLGLRLIYFSYDVKMKEKGDIPEGYSVSREKKERFSLILESASTNQTSMYLCASSLPSYSNQPQHFGDGTRLSIL.

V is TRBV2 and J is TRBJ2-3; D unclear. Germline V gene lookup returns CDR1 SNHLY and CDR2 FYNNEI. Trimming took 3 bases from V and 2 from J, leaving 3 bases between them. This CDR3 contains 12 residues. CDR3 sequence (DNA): TGTGCCAGCAGTGACAACACAGATACGCAGTATTTT. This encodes CASSDNTDTQYF.

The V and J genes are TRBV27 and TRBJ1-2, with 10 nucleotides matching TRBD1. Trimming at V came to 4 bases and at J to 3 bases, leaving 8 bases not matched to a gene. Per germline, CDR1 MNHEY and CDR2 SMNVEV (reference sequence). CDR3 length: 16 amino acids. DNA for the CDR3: TGTGCCAGCAGTTCCGTGGCTGGGACAGGGGACTATGGCTACACCTTC. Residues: CASSSVAGTGDYGYTF.

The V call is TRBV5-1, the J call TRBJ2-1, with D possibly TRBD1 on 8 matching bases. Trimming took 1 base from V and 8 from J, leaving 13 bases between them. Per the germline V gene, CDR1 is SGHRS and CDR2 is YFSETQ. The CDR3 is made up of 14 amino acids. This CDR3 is CASSLKQGGDEQFF. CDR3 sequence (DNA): TGCGCCAGCAGCTTGAAACAGGGGGGGGATGAGCAGTTCTTC.

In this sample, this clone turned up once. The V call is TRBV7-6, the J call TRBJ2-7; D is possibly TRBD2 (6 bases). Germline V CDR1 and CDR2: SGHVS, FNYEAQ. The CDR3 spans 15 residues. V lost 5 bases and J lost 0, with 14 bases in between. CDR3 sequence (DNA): TGTGCCAGCAGCCTTTATAGCGGTTACTCCTACGAGCAGTACTTC. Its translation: CASSLYSGYSYEQYF.

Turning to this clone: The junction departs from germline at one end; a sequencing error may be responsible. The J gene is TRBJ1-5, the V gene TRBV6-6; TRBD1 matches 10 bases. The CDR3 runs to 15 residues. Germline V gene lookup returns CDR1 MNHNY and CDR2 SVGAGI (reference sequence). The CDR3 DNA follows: TGTGTCAGCAGTCCGGGACAGGGGAACCCTCAGCCCCAGCATTTT. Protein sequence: CVSSPGQGNPQPQHF.

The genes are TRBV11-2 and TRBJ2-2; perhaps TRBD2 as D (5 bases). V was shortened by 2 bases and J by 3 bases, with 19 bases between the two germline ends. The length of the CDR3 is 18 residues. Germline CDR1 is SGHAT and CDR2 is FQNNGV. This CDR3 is CASSLKSTGLLYTGELFF. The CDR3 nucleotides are TGTGCCAGCAGCTTAAAATCGACGGGGTTACTGTACACCGGGGAGCTGTTTTTT.